A single TCR beta chain is shown here with its context. What it binds is not known. It was with 60 Vbeta and 13 Jbeta primers that the PCR ran. Sequencing was performed with immunoSEQ multiplex PCR; in TCRdb, only in-frame clones are kept and a portion is missing. Counted here are about 180,000 clones, 70% to 80% occurring once; the ten biggest clones make up approximately 1.3%. The CDR3 totals 16 residues. Germline values: CDR1 SGDLS, CDR2 YYNGEE. V was pared by 0 bases and J by 2 bases, with 5 bases of the junction left unmatched. The data originate from a study of cytomegalovirus exposure and HLA in healthy donors. Broader study findings: The authors confirmed in vitro that three CMV-associated chains were specific for CMV antigens. Common viral pathogens (according to a later analysis) appeared linked to several of the most significant clusters. Near-uniform donor sequencing depth was presumed by presence/absence analyses.

The chain carries TRBV9 and TRBJ2-1; TRBD2 matches at 7 bases. This clonotype was obtained from a man between 18 and 35 years old in good health and CMV-seronegative. Sequencing was done on a sample of PBMCs. DNA of the CDR3: TGTGCCAGCAGCGTAGTCGGGAGCGGGGCCTACAATGAGCAGTTCTTC. Protein product: CASSVVGSGAYNEQFF.